The rows below give T cell receptor beta chains drawn from one sample of a study of OX40 agonist ivuxolimab in advanced cancers. Profiled with immunoSEQ multiplex PCR; TCRdb holds only in-frame clones, not every one. The sample shows about 73,000 clones, 75% to 90% of them seen only once. The source was CD4+ or CD8+ T cells sorted from blood, collected in a trial of the OX40 agonist ivuxolimab. Receptors were obtained from an adult with an advanced solid tumor such as melanoma, head and neck, liver or kidney cancer. Each CDR3 is given with its conserved first and last residue. Each record gives: V gene, J gene, CDR3 length, D gene, clone size, CDR3 protein, CDR3 DNA. The D gene is left open where the match is weak. Rows may omit the clone size; those that give it use once, few, many or a size class.

v_gene: TRBV2
j_gene: TRBJ2-3
len: 14
d_gene: TRBD2
abundance: -
CDR3aa: CATWTSGYTDTQYF
CDR3nt: TGTGCCACCTGGACTAGCGGTTACACAGATACGCAGTATTTT

v_gene: TRBV5-1
j_gene: TRBJ2-2
len: 15
d_gene: -
abundance: -
CDR3aa: CASSLGGNRHGELFF
CDR3nt: TGCGCCAGCAGCTTAGGCGGGAATCGACACGGGGAGCTGTTTTTT

v_gene: TRBV30
j_gene: TRBJ2-5
len: 15
d_gene: TRBD2
abundance: once
CDR3aa: CAWSTSGTIQETQYF
CDR3nt: TGTGCCTGGTCGACTAGCGGAACAATCCAAGAGACCCAGTACTTC

v_gene: TRBV7-3
j_gene: TRBJ2-3
len: 15
d_gene: TRBD1
abundance: -
CDR3aa: CASSAQGAKTDTQYF
CDR3nt: TGTGCCAGCAGCGCGCAGGGGGCGAAGACAGATACGCAGTATTTT

v_gene: TRBV4-1
j_gene: TRBJ2-1
len: 17
d_gene: -
abundance: -
CDR3aa: CASRQGDGTLMDNEQFF
CDR3nt: TGCGCCAGCAGACAAGGGGACGGGACCTTAATGGACAATGAGCAGTTCTTC

v_gene: TRBV27
j_gene: TRBJ2-5
len: 15
d_gene: -
abundance: -
CDR3aa: CASSFYGEVKETQYF
CDR3nt: TGTGCCAGCAGTTTCTATGGGGAGGTGAAGGAGACCCAGTACTTC

v_gene: TRBV6-1
j_gene: TRBJ2-5
len: 15
d_gene: TRBD2
abundance: -
CDR3aa: CASSGTSGMGETQYF
CDR3nt: TGTGCCAGCAGTGGGACTAGCGGGATGGGAGAGACCCAGTACTTC

v_gene: TRBV7-8
j_gene: TRBJ2-7
len: 14
d_gene: TRBD1
abundance: -
CDR3aa: CASSSRTGPYEQYF
CDR3nt: TGTGCCAGCAGCTCACGGACAGGTCCATACGAGCAGTACTTC

v_gene: TRBV19
j_gene: TRBJ1-5
len: 14
d_gene: -
abundance: -
CDR3aa: CASSAQGLFGPQHF
CDR3nt: TGTGCCAGTAGTGCACAGGGCCTCTTTGGGCCCCAGCATTTT

v_gene: TRBV5-1
j_gene: TRBJ1-1
len: 15
d_gene: -
abundance: -
CDR3aa: CASSLIQKQNTEAFF
CDR3nt: TGCGCCAGCAGCTTGATTCAGAAACAGAACACTGAAGCTTTCTTT

v_gene: TRBV4-2
j_gene: TRBJ2-7
len: 16
d_gene: -
abundance: -
CDR3aa: CASSQIRPGHPYEQYF
CDR3nt: TGTGCCAGCAGCCAGATTCGACCGGGACATCCTTACGAGCAGTACTTC

v_gene: TRBV15
j_gene: TRBJ2-5
len: 13
d_gene: -
abundance: -
CDR3aa: CATGRGGSETQYF
CDR3nt: TGTGCCACCGGGAGGGGGGGATCGGAGACCCAGTACTTC

v_gene: TRBV5-1
j_gene: TRBJ2-5
len: 16
d_gene: -
abundance: -
CDR3aa: CASSLAFRADQETQYF
CDR3nt: TGCGCCAGCAGCTTGGCCTTTAGGGCAGACCAAGAGACCCAGTACTTC

v_gene: TRBV30
j_gene: TRBJ1-5
len: 15
d_gene: -
abundance: -
CDR3aa: CAWSRRAGVNQPQHF
CDR3nt: TGTGCCTGGAGCAGAAGGGCGGGGGTAAATCAGCCCCAGCATTTT

v_gene: TRBV28
j_gene: TRBJ1-1
len: 14
d_gene: -
abundance: -
CDR3aa: CASSLGGANTEAFF
CDR3nt: TGTGCCAGCAGTTTAGGGGGCGCGAATACTGAAGCTTTCTTT

v_gene: TRBV4-1
j_gene: TRBJ2-2
len: 15
d_gene: TRBD1
abundance: -
CDR3aa: CASSTDRGGSGELFF
CDR3nt: TGCGCCAGCAGTACCGACAGGGGCGGGTCCGGGGAGCTGTTTTTT

v_gene: TRBV5-1
j_gene: TRBJ2-1
len: 15
d_gene: TRBD2
abundance: -
CDR3aa: CASSLVGGGPVEQFF
CDR3nt: TGCGCCAGCAGCTTAGTCGGCGGGGGACCGGTTGAGCAGTTCTTC

v_gene: TRBV5-1
j_gene: TRBJ2-1
len: 15
d_gene: TRBD1
abundance: -
CDR3aa: CASSFGTVNFNEQFF
CDR3nt: TGCGCCAGCAGCTTTGGGACAGTCAATTTCAATGAGCAGTTCTTC

v_gene: TRBV7-3
j_gene: TRBJ2-5
len: 16
d_gene: -
abundance: -
CDR3aa: CASSLRDVRLVETQYF
CDR3nt: TGTGCCAGCAGCTTAAGGGACGTCAGATTAGTAGAGACCCAGTACTTC

v_gene: TRBV2
j_gene: TRBJ2-2
len: 14
d_gene: -
abundance: -
CDR3aa: CASRTGTNTGELFF
CDR3nt: TGTGCCAGCAGGACCGGGACCAACACCGGGGAGCTGTTTTTT

v_gene: TRBV4-2
j_gene: TRBJ2-3
len: 19
d_gene: TRBD2
abundance: -
CDR3aa: CASSQEPQSTSGSSDTQYF
CDR3nt: TGTGCCAGCAGCCAAGAGCCCCAGTCGACTAGCGGGAGCTCAGATACGCAGTATTTT

v_gene: TRBV9
j_gene: TRBJ2-5
len: 13
d_gene: TRBD2
abundance: -
CDR3aa: CASSLSGEETQYF
CDR3nt: TGTGCCAGCAGTCTTAGCGGGGAGGAGACCCAGTACTTC

v_gene: TRBV25-1
j_gene: TRBJ2-5
len: 16
d_gene: TRBD1
abundance: -
CDR3aa: CASSGFGTGVKETQYF
CDR3nt: TGTGCCAGCAGTGGGTTCGGGACAGGGGTAAAAGAGACCCAGTACTTC

v_gene: TRBV9
j_gene: TRBJ1-3
len: 16
d_gene: -
abundance: -
CDR3aa: CASSVGLLGLGNTIYF
CDR3nt: TGTGCCAGCAGCGTAGGGCTCTTGGGGCTTGGAAACACCATATATTTT

v_gene: TRBV19
j_gene: TRBJ2-1
len: 17
d_gene: TRBD2
abundance: once
CDR3aa: CASSTSGIISSYNEQFF
CDR3nt: TGTGCCAGTAGTACTAGCGGGATAATCTCCTCCTACAATGAGCAGTTCTTC

v_gene: TRBV10-3
j_gene: TRBJ2-3
len: 16
d_gene: TRBD2
abundance: -
CDR3aa: CAISESSGRAGDTQYF
CDR3nt: TGTGCCATCAGTGAGTCAAGCGGGAGGGCCGGAGATACGCAGTATTTT

v_gene: TRBV28
j_gene: TRBJ2-7
len: 14
d_gene: -
abundance: -
CDR3aa: CASRLWVGNYEQYF
CDR3nt: TGTGCCAGCAGACTCTGGGTTGGGAACTACGAGCAGTACTTC

v_gene: TRBV5-1
j_gene: TRBJ1-1
len: 15
d_gene: -
abundance: -
CDR3aa: CASSLGPSTNTLAFF
CDR3nt: TGCGCCAGCAGCTTAGGACCCTCTACGAACACTCTAGCTTTCTTT

v_gene: TRBV28
j_gene: TRBJ2-1
len: 14
d_gene: TRBD2
abundance: -
CDR3aa: CASRGGSGSLEQFF
CDR3nt: TGTGCCAGCAGGGGGGGAAGCGGGAGTTTGGAGCAGTTCTTC

v_gene: TRBV11-3
j_gene: TRBJ2-1
len: 12
d_gene: -
abundance: -
CDR3aa: CASSSYYNEQFF
CDR3nt: TGTGCCAGCAGCTCTTATTACAATGAGCAGTTCTTC

v_gene: TRBV10-3
j_gene: TRBJ2-1
len: 15
d_gene: -
abundance: -
CDR3aa: CAISPGQRLHNEQFF
CDR3nt: TGTGCCATCAGTCCGGGACAAAGGCTTCACAATGAGCAGTTCTTC

v_gene: TRBV5-4
j_gene: TRBJ2-7
len: 12
d_gene: -
abundance: -
CDR3aa: CAGGTGGYEQYF
CDR3nt: TGTGCCGGGGGGACTGGCGGGTACGAGCAGTACTTC

v_gene: TRBV10-1
j_gene: TRBJ2-3
len: 15
d_gene: -
abundance: -
CDR3aa: CASSEKLSYTDTQYF
CDR3nt: TGCGCCAGCAGTGAGAAACTATCGTACACAGATACGCAGTATTTT

v_gene: TRBV7-9
j_gene: TRBJ2-3
len: 15
d_gene: -
abundance: -
CDR3aa: CASSLAGANTDTQYF
CDR3nt: TGTGCCAGCAGCTTAGCGGGAGCAAACACAGATACGCAGTATTTT

v_gene: TRBV5-1
j_gene: TRBJ2-7
len: 14
d_gene: TRBD2
abundance: -
CDR3aa: CASSLLAGAYEQYF
CDR3nt: TGCGCCAGCAGCTTGCTAGCGGGGGCGTACGAGCAGTACTTC

v_gene: TRBV7-8
j_gene: TRBJ2-7
len: 12
d_gene: -
abundance: -
CDR3aa: CASSLAGGEQYF
CDR3nt: TGTGCCAGCAGCTTAGCGGGAGGCGAGCAGTACTTC

v_gene: TRBV7-3
j_gene: TRBJ2-1
len: 15
d_gene: TRBD2
abundance: -
CDR3aa: CASSVAGGSYNEQFF
CDR3nt: TGTGCCAGCAGTGTAGCGGGAGGCTCCTACAATGAGCAGTTCTTC